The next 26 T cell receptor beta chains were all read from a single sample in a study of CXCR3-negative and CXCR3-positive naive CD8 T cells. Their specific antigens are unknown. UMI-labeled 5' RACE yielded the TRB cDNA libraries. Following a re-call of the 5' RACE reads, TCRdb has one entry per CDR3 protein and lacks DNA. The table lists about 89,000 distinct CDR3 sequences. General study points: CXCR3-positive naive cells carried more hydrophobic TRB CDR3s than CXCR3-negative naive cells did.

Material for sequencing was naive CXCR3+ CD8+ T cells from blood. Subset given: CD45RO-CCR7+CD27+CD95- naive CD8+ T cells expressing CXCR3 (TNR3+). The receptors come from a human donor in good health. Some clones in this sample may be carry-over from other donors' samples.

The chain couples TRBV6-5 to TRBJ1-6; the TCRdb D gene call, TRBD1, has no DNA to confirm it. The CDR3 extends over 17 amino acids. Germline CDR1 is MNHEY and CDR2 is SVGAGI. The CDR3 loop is CASSYGQGSSYNSPLHF.

The CDR3 region is CSVEVEGNTEAFF. The chain uses TRBV29-1 and TRBJ1-1. The CDR3 is made up of 13 amino acids. The germline V gene encodes CDR1 SQVTM and CDR2 ANQGSEA.

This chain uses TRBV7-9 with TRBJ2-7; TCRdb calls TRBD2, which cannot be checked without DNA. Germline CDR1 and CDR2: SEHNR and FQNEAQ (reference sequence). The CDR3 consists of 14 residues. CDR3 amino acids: CASSLADLAGEQYF.

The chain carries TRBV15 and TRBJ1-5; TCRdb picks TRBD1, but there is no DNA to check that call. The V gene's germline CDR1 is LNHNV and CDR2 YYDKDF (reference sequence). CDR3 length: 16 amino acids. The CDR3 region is CATSSDTGEGNQPQHF.

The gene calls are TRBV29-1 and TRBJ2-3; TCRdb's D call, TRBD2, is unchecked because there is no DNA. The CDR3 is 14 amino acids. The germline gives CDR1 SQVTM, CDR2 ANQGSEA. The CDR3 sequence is CSVKGLAEVDTQYF.

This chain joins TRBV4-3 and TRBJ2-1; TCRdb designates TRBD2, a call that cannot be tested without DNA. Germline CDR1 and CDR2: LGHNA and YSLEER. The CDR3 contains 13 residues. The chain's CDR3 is CASSQDERSLQFF.

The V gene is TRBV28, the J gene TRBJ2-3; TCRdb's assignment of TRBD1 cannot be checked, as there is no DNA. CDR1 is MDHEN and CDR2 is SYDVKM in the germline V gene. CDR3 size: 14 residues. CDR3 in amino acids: CASSLSAVGDTQYF. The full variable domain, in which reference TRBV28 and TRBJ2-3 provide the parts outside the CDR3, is DVKVTQSSRYLVKRTGEKVFLECVQDMDHENMFWYRQDPGLGLRLIYFSYDVKMKEKGDIPEGYSVSREKKERFSLILESASTNQTSMYLCASSLSAVGDTQYFGPGTRLTVL.

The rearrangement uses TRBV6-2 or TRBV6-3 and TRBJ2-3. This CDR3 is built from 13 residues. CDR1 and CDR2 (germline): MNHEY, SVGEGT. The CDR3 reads CASSYLLGDTQYF.

The chain's CDR3 is CASSFDSYNEQFF. The genes are TRBV11-3 and TRBJ2-1. CDR3 size: 13 residues. Germline CDR1 is SGHNT and CDR2 is YENEEA.

CDR3 residues: CASSYHSGGANEQFF. The chain employs TRBV12-3 or TRBV12-4 and TRBJ2-1; the TCRdb D gene call, TRBD2, has no DNA to confirm it. The CDR3 contains 15 residues.

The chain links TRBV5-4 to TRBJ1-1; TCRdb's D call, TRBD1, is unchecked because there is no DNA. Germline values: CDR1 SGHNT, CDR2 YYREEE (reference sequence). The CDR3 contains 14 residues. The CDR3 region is CAIGTWARSTEAFF. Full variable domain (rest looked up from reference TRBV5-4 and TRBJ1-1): ETGVTQSPTHLIKTRGQQVTLRCSSQSGHNTVSWYQQALGQGPQFIFQYYREEENGRGNFPPRFSGLQFPNYSSELNVNALELDDSALYLCAIGTWARSTEAFFGQGTRLTVV.

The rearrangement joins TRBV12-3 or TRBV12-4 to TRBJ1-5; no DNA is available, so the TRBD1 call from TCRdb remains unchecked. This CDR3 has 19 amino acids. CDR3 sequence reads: CASSPNWATGFLGNQPQHF.

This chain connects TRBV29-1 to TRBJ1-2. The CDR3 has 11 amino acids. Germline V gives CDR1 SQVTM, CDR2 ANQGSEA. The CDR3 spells CSATDPYGYTF.

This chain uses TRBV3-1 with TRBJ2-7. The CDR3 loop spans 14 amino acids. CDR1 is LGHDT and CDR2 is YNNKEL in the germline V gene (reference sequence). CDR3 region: CASSQGRITYEQYF.

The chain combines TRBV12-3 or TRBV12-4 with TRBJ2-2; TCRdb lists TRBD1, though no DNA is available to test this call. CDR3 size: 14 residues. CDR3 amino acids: CASDRAGNTGELFF.

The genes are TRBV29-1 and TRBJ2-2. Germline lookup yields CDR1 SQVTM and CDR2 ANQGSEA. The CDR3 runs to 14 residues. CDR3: CSVEYGANTGELFF.

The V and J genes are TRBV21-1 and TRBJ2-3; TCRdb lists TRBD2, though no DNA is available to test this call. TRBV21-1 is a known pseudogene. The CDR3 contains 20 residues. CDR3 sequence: CASSKGTERYKVFVTDTQYF.

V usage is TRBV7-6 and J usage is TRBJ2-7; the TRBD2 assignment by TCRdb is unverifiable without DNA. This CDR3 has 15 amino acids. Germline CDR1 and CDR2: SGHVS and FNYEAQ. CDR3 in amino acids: CASSLWTSSSYEQYF.

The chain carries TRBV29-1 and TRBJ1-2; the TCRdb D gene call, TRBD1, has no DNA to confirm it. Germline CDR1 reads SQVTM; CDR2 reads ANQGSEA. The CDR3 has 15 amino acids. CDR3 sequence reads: CSVDGGARANYGYTF.

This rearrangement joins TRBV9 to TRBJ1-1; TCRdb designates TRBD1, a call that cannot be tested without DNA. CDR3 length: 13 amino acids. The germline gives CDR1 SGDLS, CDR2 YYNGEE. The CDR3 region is CASSVEGVTEAFF.

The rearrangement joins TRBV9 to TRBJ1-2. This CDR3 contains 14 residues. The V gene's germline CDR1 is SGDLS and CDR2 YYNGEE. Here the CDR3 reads CASSVGGRDLGYTF.

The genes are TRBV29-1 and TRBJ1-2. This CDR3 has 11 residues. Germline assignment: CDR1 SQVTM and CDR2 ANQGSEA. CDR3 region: CSAEGLRGYTF.

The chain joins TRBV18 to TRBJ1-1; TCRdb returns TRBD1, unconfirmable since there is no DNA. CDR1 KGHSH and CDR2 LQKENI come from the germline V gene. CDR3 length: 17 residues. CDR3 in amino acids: CASSPDGTFSPNTEAFF.

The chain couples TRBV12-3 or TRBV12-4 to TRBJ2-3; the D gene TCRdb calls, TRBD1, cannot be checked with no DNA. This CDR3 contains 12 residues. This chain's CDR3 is CASVRAGDTQYF.

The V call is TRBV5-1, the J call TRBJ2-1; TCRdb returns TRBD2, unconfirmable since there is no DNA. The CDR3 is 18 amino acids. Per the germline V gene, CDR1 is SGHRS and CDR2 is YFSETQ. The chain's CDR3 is CASSLEATSGGAGNEQFF.

This CDR3 is CASSGWTGLLETQYF. The genes are TRBV2 and TRBJ2-5; no DNA is available, so the TRBD1 call from TCRdb remains unchecked. Germline V CDR1 and CDR2: SNHLY, FYNNEI. This CDR3 comprises 15 residues.